A selection of T cell receptor beta chains follows, all from one sample in a study of blood T cells in healthy people across ages. Using its own MiXCR run on the 5' RACE reads, TCRdb lists one record per CDR3 protein. The sample consists of 1.5 million to 2 million distinct CDR3 sequences, roughly 27% of them appearing once. The sample consisted of blood. Receptor source: a woman in her twenties or thirties in good health. The CDR3 runs from the conserved cysteine through the conserved F or W. D genes are given only for firm matches. Expanded clones are given a class, and other clones once, few, many or no size at all.

>TRBJ1-1|.|TRBV6-2/TRBV6-3|few
TGTGCCAGCAGTTACGGGGTGGGCACAATGAACACTGAAGCTTTCTTT
CASSYGVGTMNTEAFF
>TRBJ2-7|.|TRBV12-3/TRBV12-4|.
TGTGCCAGCAGTTCCCAGAACGACTACGAGCAGTACTTC
CASSSQNDYEQYF
>TRBJ2-1|.|TRBV7-9|few
TGTGCCGGCAGCCTGCCAGGGGCCTACAATGAGCAGTTCTTC
CAGSLPGAYNEQFF
>TRBJ2-2|TRBD1|TRBV6-1|.
TGTGCCAGCAGACTTGACAGGGACGGGTTGGGGGAGCTGTTTTTT
CASRLDRDGLGELFF
>TRBJ2-5|.|TRBV3-1|few
TGTGCCAGCAGCCAAGATATAGGGGCGGCCAATCTCCAAGAGACCCAGTACTTC
CASSQDIGAANLQETQYF
>TRBJ1-2|.|TRBV7-9|few
TGTGCCAGCAGCTCGGCATCCCACTATGGCTACACCTTC
CASSSASHYGYTF
>TRBJ1-6|.|TRBV12-3/TRBV12-4|few
TGTGCCAGCAGTTTAACCTCAAATTCACCCCTCCACTTT
CASSLTSNSPLHF
>TRBJ2-1|.|TRBV7-2|.
TGTGCCAGCAGCTCCCAAGTAGGTTCCTACAATGAGCAGTTCTTC
CASSSQVGSYNEQFF
>TRBJ2-1|.|TRBV27|.
TGTGCCAGCAAGAGACTAGCCTACAATGAGCAGTTCTTC
CASKRLAYNEQFF
>TRBJ2-7|.|TRBV12-3/TRBV12-4|.
TGTGCCAGCAGGTTTGACCCGGGACTTACAGCTTACGAGCAGTACTTC
CASRFDPGLTAYEQYF
>TRBJ2-1|TRBD2|TRBV6-5|few
TGTGCCAGCAAACAACGGGGGGACAATGAGCAGTTCTTC
CASKQRGDNEQFF
>TRBJ2-7|.|TRBV9|few
TGTGCCAGCAGCCCCGAAGCCAACGAGCAGTACTTC
CASSPEANEQYF
>TRBJ1-4|.|TRBV28|.
TGTGCCAGCAGTTCGCCGGACGGGGCAACTAATGAAAAACTGTTTTTT
CASSSPDGATNEKLFF
>TRBJ2-1|TRBD2|TRBV6-5|few
TGTGCCAGCAGACCTGGACTAGGAAGCTGGGTCAATGAGCAGTTCTTC
CASRPGLGSWVNEQFF
>TRBJ2-3|.|TRBV20-1|few
TGCAGTGCTAGAGTATCCGGGGACCGACCAGATACGCAGTATTTT
CSARVSGDRPDTQYF
>TRBJ2-1|TRBD2|TRBV6-6|.
TGTGCCACCATTAACGGGAAGTTAGCGGGAGAAGTAGGGGAGCAGTTCTTC
CATINGKLAGEVGEQFF
>TRBJ1-1|.|TRBV4-1|.
TGCGCCAGCAGCCATCCGCTCGTGAACACTGAAGCTTTCTTT
CASSHPLVNTEAFF
>TRBJ2-1|TRBD2|TRBV5-1|.
TGCGCCACTAGCGGGTGGCCCAGCTCCTACAATGAGCAGTTCTTC
CATSGWPSSYNEQFF
>TRBJ2-1|TRBD1|TRBV29-1|.
TGCAGCTCACAGGGGATGTACAATGAGCAGTTCTTC
CSSQGMYNEQFF
>TRBJ2-7|TRBD1|TRBV2|.
TGTGCCAGCAGCCTGACAGGGATGAACGAGCAGTACTTC
CASSLTGMNEQYF
>TRBJ2-3|TRBD2|TRBV20-1|.
TGCAGTGGCAGGACTAGCGGGAGAGAAACGCAGTATTTT
CSGRTSGRETQYF
>TRBJ1-1|TRBD1|TRBV12-3/TRBV12-4|.
TGTGCCAGCAGTTTTATAATGACAGGGGGACAGAAAGCTTTCTTT
CASSFIMTGGQKAFF
>TRBJ2-1|TRBD2|TRBV6-5|.
TGTGCCAGCAGTTACAGGATTAGAAGCGGGAGGGCCAAAGAGCAGTTCTTC
CASSYRIRSGRAKEQFF
>TRBJ2-2|.|TRBV6-6|few
TGTGCCAGCAGTCCGGCCGCATGGTCCGGGGAGCTGTTTTTT
CASSPAAWSGELFF
>TRBJ1-2|.|TRBV4-1|.
TGCGCCAGCAGCCAAGACCGGGGTCGCTATGGCTACACCTTC
CASSQDRGRYGYTF
>TRBJ2-5|.|TRBV14|few
TGTGCCAGCAGCCAAAGCTTGACAGTAAAGACCCAGTACTTC
CASSQSLTVKTQYF
>TRBJ2-1|.|TRBV6-1|few
TGTGCCAGCTGGGGCCCTTCCTACAATGAGCAGTTCTTC
CASWGPSYNEQFF
>TRBJ2-3|TRBD2|TRBV2|.
TGTGCCAGCAGTGGACCGACTAGCGCCGATACGCAGTATTTT
CASSGPTSADTQYF
>TRBJ2-3|TRBD2|TRBV24-1|.
TGTGCCACCAGTGACGCCGCTAGCGGGTCTAGCACAGATACGCAGTATTTT
CATSDAASGSSTDTQYF
>TRBJ2-5|TRBD1|TRBV7-7|once
TGTGCCGGCAGCTTAGGGACAGGGCCCCAAGAGACCCAGTACTTC
CAGSLGTGPQETQYF
>TRBJ1-4|TRBD1|TRBV12-3/TRBV12-4|.
TGTGCCAGCACCCCGGGACAGTCTAATGAAAAACTGTTTTTT
CASTPGQSNEKLFF
>TRBJ2-7|TRBD2|TRBV7-2|.
TGTGCCAGCAGCACGGGACTAGCGGGAAAGAACGAGCGGTACTTC
CASSTGLAGKNERYF
>TRBJ2-1|TRBD2|TRBV9|few
TGTGCCAGCAGCGAGACTCTAGCGGGGGCCAATGAGCAGTTCTTC
CASSETLAGANEQFF
>TRBJ2-5|.|TRBV7-2|.
TGTGCCAGCAGCTTCACAGTTCATGAGACCCAGTACTTC
CASSFTVHETQYF